One sample yielded the 22 T cell receptor beta chains listed below, sequenced in a study of T cell responses to AZD1222 COVID-19 vaccine. Method: immunoSEQ multiplex PCR; TCRdb's copy keeps in-frame clones and lacks some. Here the sample spans roughly 120,000 clones, around 84% being singletons. This specimen consisted of peripheral blood, obtained on day 0 of AZD1222 vaccination. The receptors originated from an adult in good health.

The chain is built from TRBV12-3 or TRBV12-4 and TRBJ2-7; possibly TRBD2 for D (5 bases). Between the trimmed V and J ends, which lost 5 bases and 6 bases, there was a span of 8 bases. The CDR3 has 11 amino acids. CDR3 DNA sequence: TGTGCCAGCAGTGGGAGCAGCGAGCAGTACTTC. This sequence encodes CASSGSSEQYF.

The genes are TRBV5-1 and TRBJ2-2; 8 bases align to TRBD2. This CDR3 has 16 amino acids. Germline CDR1 SGHRS, CDR2 YFSETQ. Trimming took 1 base from V and 6 from J; bases not matched to a gene: 8. The CDR3 sequence is CASSLQAGVSSGELFF. In DNA form, the CDR3 reads TGCGCCAGCAGCTTGCAAGCGGGAGTTAGTTCCGGGGAGCTGTTTTTT.

This chain joins TRBV5-8 and TRBJ1-5; no clear D. This CDR3 has 13 residues. Trimming took off 4 bases at V and 7 bases at J, with 12 bases between the two ends. Germline V gene data show CDR1 as SGHTS and CDR2 as YDEGEE. The CDR3 protein is CASSRVGVQPQHF. The CDR3 DNA reads TGTGCCAGCAGCAGGGTTGGGGTACAGCCCCAGCATTTT.

This chain uses TRBV28 with TRBJ1-6, with a weak D call TRBD1 (5 bases). Germline CDR1 and CDR2: MDHEN and SYDVKM. The CDR3 runs 14 residues. V lost 3 bases to trimming and J lost 7 bases, with 10 bases between them. The DNA of the CDR3 is TGTGCCAGCAGTTTCCACTCAGGGAATTCACCCCTCCACTTT. Amino acids: CASSFHSGNSPLHF.

V gene TRBV27 combines with J gene TRBJ1-2; D remains ambiguous. The V end lost 4 bases, the J end lost 4 bases, and 7 bases lay between the germline ends. The CDR3 totals 12 residues. Germline assignment: CDR1 MNHEY and CDR2 SMNVEV (reference sequence). The CDR3 region has the DNA TGTGCCAGCAGTTCCGGCCGCTATGGCTACACCTTC. Amino acids: CASSSGRYGYTF.

The V call is TRBV4-1, the J call TRBJ2-3, with D perhaps TRBD2 (6 bases). Germline V gene lookup returns CDR1 MGHRA and CDR2 YSYEKL. V gave up 4 bases and J gave up 5 bases, with 16 bases separating them. The CDR3 is 15 amino acids. In DNA, the CDR3 is TGCGCCAGCAGCCCCCGGGACTCCGCCCAAGATACGCAGTATTTT. Translation: CASSPRDSAQDTQYF.

This chain joins TRBV5-4 and TRBJ2-7; D not certain. The CDR3 runs to 18 residues. V was pared by 4 bases and J by 7 bases, with 30 bases between. CDR1 SGHNT and CDR2 YYREEE come from the germline V gene (reference sequence). CDR3 DNA: TGTGCCAGCAGCCCAGAAAGGGCAGGATCTCCCACTACTTGGGAGCAGTACTTC. Protein sequence: CASSPERAGSPTTWEQYF.

The rearrangement uses TRBV4-3 and TRBJ1-5, with D perhaps TRBD1 (6 bases). Between the trimmed V and J ends, which lost 3 bases and 7 bases, there was a span of 16 bases. Germline lookup yields CDR1 LGHNA and CDR2 YSLEER. The CDR3 runs to 15 residues. The CDR3 loop reads CASSQSQGGEQPQHF. In nucleotides, the CDR3 is TGCGCCAGCAGCCAGTCACAGGGAGGAGAACAGCCCCAGCATTTT.

V gene TRBV20-1 combines with J gene TRBJ2-3, with 9 bases that match TRBD2. CDR1 is DFQATT and CDR2 is SNEGSKA in the germline V gene (reference sequence). This CDR3 spans 14 amino acids. Unmatched junction bases numbered 6, after V lost 3 bases and J lost 5 bases. The CDR3 sequence is CSASRREGQDTQYF. In nucleotides, the CDR3 is TGCAGTGCTAGTCGGCGGGAGGGCCAAGATACGCAGTATTTT.

The chain uses TRBV19 and TRBJ1-3, with TRBD1 identical over 7 bases. The junction had 8 bases not matched to a gene; V was cut back by 5 bases and J by 7 bases. CDR1 is LNHDA and CDR2 is SQIVND in the germline V gene (reference sequence). The CDR3 spans 14 residues. CDR3: CASSPRTQGNTIYF. The DNA for the CDR3 is TGTGCCAGTAGTCCGAGGACACAGGGGAACACCATATATTTT.

The V call is TRBV3-1 (or the pseudogene TRBV3-2), the J call TRBJ2-7; D perhaps matches TRBD1 (5 bases). Trimming cost V 0 bases and J 11 bases, with 14 bases left between them. The length of the CDR3 is 13 residues. The germline V gene has CDR1 LGHDT and CDR2 YNNKEL (reference sequence). CDR3 sequence reads: CASSQDPRTREYF. The CDR3, as DNA: TGTGCCAGCAGCCAAGATCCCAGGACACGCGAGTACTTC.

This clone came up a few times. The chain joins TRBV19 to TRBJ2-5, with D tentatively TRBD2 (6 bases). There are 16 residues in the CDR3. Trimming cost V 1 base and J 4 bases, with 16 bases left between them. CDR1 and CDR2 (germline): LNHDA, SQIVND (reference sequence). The CDR3 protein is CASSIAASEVLETQYF. The CDR3 nucleotides are TGTGCCAGTAGTATAGCGGCTAGCGAGGTCCTAGAGACCCAGTACTTC.

Remarks on this clone: Other DNA variants within this sample encode the same CDR3. V and J are TRBV7-9 and TRBJ2-7, with unresolved D. CDR1 and CDR2 from the germline V gene are SEHNR and FQNEAQ (reference sequence). The V end was cut by 4 bases, the J end by 6 bases, with 13 bases between. The CDR3 is made up of 13 amino acids. CDR3 loop: CASSSTMTGEQYF. As DNA, the CDR3 is TGTGCCAGCAGCTCGACGATGACGGGCGAGCAGTACTTC.

V gene TRBV19 combines with J gene TRBJ1-2; perhaps TRBD1 as D (6 bases). Germline V gene data show CDR1 as LNHDA and CDR2 as SQIVND (reference sequence). The CDR3 is 18 residues long. Trimming left V 4 bases short and J 3 bases short, with 24 bases between. For the CDR3, the DNA is TGTGCCAGTAGTACGGACAGCCGCGACCACTCCTTCTACTATGGCTACACCTTC. Translation gives CASSTDSRDHSFYYGYTF.

This rearrangement joins TRBV12-5 to TRBJ2-3; 7 bases map to TRBD1. CDR1 is LGHNT and CDR2 is FRNRAP in the germline V gene. V gave up 1 base and J gave up 4 bases; unmatched junction bases: 8. This CDR3 spans 16 amino acids. The CDR3 DNA is TGTGCTAGTGGTTTGGGACAGGGTACAATTCCAGATACGCAGTATTTT. It encodes CASGLGQGTIPDTQYF.

V and J are TRBV2 and TRBJ2-7; no firm D call. The CDR3 spans 15 residues. V lost 2 bases and J 1 base, leaving 12 bases between the germline ends. The germline gives CDR1 SNHLY, CDR2 FYNNEI. The CDR3 is CASSEFFVRSYEQYF. In DNA form, the CDR3 reads TGTGCCAGCAGTGAATTCTTTGTCCGATCCTACGAGCAGTACTTC.

The chain carries TRBV29-1 and TRBJ2-6, with a possible D match to TRBD2 (6 bases). The V end was cut by 4 bases, the J end by 0 bases, with 13 bases between. The CDR3 loop spans 16 amino acids. Germline-derived CDR1 and CDR2 are SQVTM and ANQGSEA. CDR3 sequence reads: CSVVGTQPSGANVLTF. The DNA of the CDR3 is TGCAGCGTTGTAGGGACTCAGCCCTCTGGGGCCAACGTCCTGACTTTC. Combining the CDR3 with reference TRBV29-1 and TRBJ2-6 gives the whole variable domain SAVISQKPSRDICQRGTSLTIQCQVDSQVTMMFWYRQQPGQSLTLIATANQGSEATYESGFVIDKFPISRPNLTFSTLTVSNMSPEDSSIYLCSVVGTQPSGANVLTFGAGSRLTVL.

The CDR3 nucleotides are TGCGCCAGCAGCCAAGATCCAGCGGGGGTCGACACCTACAATGAGCAGTTCTTC. It is translated as CASSQDPAGVDTYNEQFF. The chain has TRBV4-3 and TRBJ2-1; 8 bases line up with TRBD2. Germline CDR1 is LGHNA and CDR2 is YSLEER. The CDR3 totals 18 residues. The V segment lost 0 bases and the J segment 2 bases; nucleotides outside the gene matches: 9.

The chain uses TRBV11-2 and TRBJ1-1, with no clear D. V lost 5 bases, J lost 6 bases, and 10 bases lay in between. This CDR3 is 12 amino acids long. Germline-derived CDR1 and CDR2 are SGHAT and FQNNGV. The CDR3 loop is CASSPELSEAFF. CDR3 nucleotides: TGTGCCAGCAGCCCTGAACTCTCTGAAGCTTTCTTT.

The chain carries TRBV11-3 and TRBJ2-6, with 11 bases that match TRBD1. V gave up 0 bases and J gave up 4 bases; unmatched junction bases: 5. Germline lookup yields CDR1 SGHNT and CDR2 YENEEA. This CDR3 spans 18 amino acids. DNA of the CDR3: TGTGCCAGCAGCTTAGAAGGACAGGGGGCGCGAGGGGCCAACGTCCTGACTTTC. It is translated as CASSLEGQGARGANVLTF. Variable domain in full (rest from reference TRBV11-3 and TRBJ2-6): EAGVVQSPRYKIIEKKQPVAFWCNPISGHNTLYWYLQNLGQGPELLIRYENEEAVDDSQLPKDRFSAERLKGVDSTLKIQPAELGDSAVYLCASSLEGQGARGANVLTFGAGSRLTVL.

The J gene is TRBJ1-4, the V gene TRBV2; TRBD1 might be the D (5 bases). In germline, CDR1 is SNHLY, CDR2 FYNNEI. V gave up 7 bases and J gave up 3 bases, with 15 bases separating them. The CDR3 covers 15 residues. CDR3 sequence: CASISGGFANEKLFF. The CDR3 nucleotides read TGTGCCAGCATTTCTGGGGGTTTCGCTAATGAAAAACTGTTTTTT. Combining the CDR3 with reference TRBV2 and TRBJ1-4 gives the whole variable domain EPEVTQTPSHQVTQMGQEVILRCVPISNHLYFYWYRQILGQKVEFLVSFYNNEISEKSEIFDDQFSVERPDGSNFTLKIRSTKLEDSAMYFCASISGGFANEKLFFGSGTQLSVL.

This clone is labeled medium-sized. The gene calls are TRBV5-1 and TRBJ2-7; tentative D call: TRBD2 (6 bases). The V and J ends lost 2 bases and 1 base respectively, with 13 bases between them. This CDR3 has 15 residues. Per germline, CDR1 SGHRS and CDR2 YFSETQ. The CDR3 loop is CASSLRDSQSYEQYF. The DNA for the CDR3 is TGCGCCAGCAGCTTACGGGACTCCCAGTCCTACGAGCAGTACTTC.